These 14 T cell receptor beta chains originate from one sample sequenced in a study of cytomegalovirus exposure and HLA in healthy donors. A multiplex PCR was run with 60 Vbeta primers and 13 Jbeta primers. TCRdb keeps only in-frame clones here, not all; method: immunoSEQ multiplex PCR. This table holds about 130,000 clones, just under 75% found once. Sequenced: PBMCs. These receptors came from a man in his 60s in good health and CMV-seropositive.

This chain links TRBV29-1 with TRBJ1-5; weak D call: TRBD1 (6 bases). V dropped 6 bases and J dropped 7 bases, with 13 bases sitting between them. The germline gives CDR1 SQVTM, CDR2 ANQGSEA. This CDR3 has 12 amino acids. As DNA, the CDR3 is TGCAGCGTACTCCAGGGGTCCCAGCCCCAGCATTTT. Protein product: CSVLQGSQPQHF. The full variable domain, in which reference TRBV29-1 and TRBJ1-5 provide the parts outside the CDR3, is SAVISQKPSRDICQRGTSLTIQCQVDSQVTMMFWYRQQPGQSLTLIATANQGSEATYESGFVIDKFPISRPNLTFSTLTVSNMSPEDSSIYLCSVLQGSQPQHFGDGTRLSIL.

This clone was seen at least ten times. V is TRBV4-1 and J is TRBJ1-1; 7 bases line up with TRBD1. The CDR3 is 14 residues long. The V and J ends lost 3 bases and 3 bases, in that order; junction bases with no gene match: 4. Per germline, CDR1 MGHRA and CDR2 YSYEKL. CDR3 nucleotides: TGCGCCAGCAGCCAGAGAACAGGGGACACTGAAGCTTTCTTT. Translation gives CASSQRTGDTEAFF.

The CDR3: CASSNTTDSYEQYF. The CDR3 DNA reads TGTGCCAGCAGCAACACGACAGACTCCTACGAGCAGTACTTC. The chain combines TRBV5-4 with TRBJ2-7, with D tentatively TRBD1 (5 bases). The germline gives CDR1 SGHNT, CDR2 YYREEE (reference sequence). The germline V and J ends were trimmed by 4 bases and 0 bases, with 11 bases remaining between them. This CDR3 has 14 residues. Full variable domain (remainder filled in from reference TRBV5-4 and TRBJ2-7): ETGVTQSPTHLIKTRGQQVTLRCSSQSGHNTVSWYQQALGQGPQFIFQYYREEENGRGNFPPRFSGLQFPNYSSELNVNALELDDSALYLCASSNTTDSYEQYFGPGTRLTVT.

The chain uses TRBV10-2 and TRBJ2-7; unclear D gene. This CDR3 has 14 residues. V was trimmed by 6 bases and J by 0 bases, leaving 12 bases between them. The germline V gene has CDR1 WSHSY and CDR2 SAAADI. CDR3 in amino acids: CASSTELSSYEQYF. The CDR3 nucleotides read TGCGCCAGCAGCACCGAACTAAGCTCCTACGAGCAGTACTTC.

The V call is TRBV7-8, the J call TRBJ2-2, with TRBD2 as a possible D gene (6 bases). V dropped 5 bases and J dropped 0 bases, with 13 bases sitting between them. The CDR3 consists of 16 residues. The germline CDR1 and CDR2 sequences are SGHVS and FQNEAQ. The CDR3 sequence: CASSPAGSSNTGELFF. CDR3 bases: TGTGCCAGCAGCCCGGCGGGGTCATCGAACACCGGGGAGCTGTTTTTT.

The sample holds a few counts of this clone. The chain couples TRBV9 to TRBJ1-2; TRBD1 is a possible D gene (5 bases). Germline V lookup: CDR1 SGDLS, CDR2 YYNGEE. Deletions cut 3 bases from V and 4 bases from J, with 7 bases between. This CDR3 is 12 amino acids long. This CDR3 reads CASSERGYGYTF. In nucleotides, the CDR3 is TGTGCCAGCAGCGAAAGGGGCTATGGCTACACCTTC.

The chain has TRBV29-1 and TRBJ2-7, with D perhaps matching TRBD1 (5 bases). V shed 4 bases and J shed 0 bases, with 16 bases lying between them. Germline CDR1 reads SQVTM; CDR2 reads ANQGSEA. The CDR3 consists of 15 residues. CDR3 amino acids: CSVVGRRTSSYEQYF. DNA of the CDR3: TGCAGCGTTGTGGGGCGGCGAACAAGCTCCTACGAGCAGTACTTC.

This clone has a handful of counts. The chain couples TRBV2 to TRBJ2-2, with 7 bases lining up with TRBD1. Germline CDR1 and CDR2: SNHLY and FYNNEI. The trim removed 4 bases at V and 3 bases at J, leaving 8 bases unmatched. The length of the CDR3 is 16 residues. CDR3 bases: TGTGCCAGCAGTGCATACAGGGGTGGTGACACCGGGGAGCTGTTTTTT. Its translation: CASSAYRGGDTGELFF.

The chain uses TRBV29-1 and TRBJ1-4; 7 bases map to TRBD1. The CDR3 extends over 14 amino acids. The ends lost 6 bases at V and 11 bases at J; junction bases unmatched: 15. Per the germline V gene, CDR1 is SQVTM and CDR2 is ANQGSEA. CDR3 nucleotides: TGCAGCGTGGCCGGGACAGATCACCTCGGGAAACTGTTTTTT. Translating gives CSVAGTDHLGKLFF. Complete variable domain (other parts from reference TRBV29-1 and TRBJ1-4): SAVISQKPSRDICQRGTSLTIQCQVDSQVTMMFWYRQQPGQSLTLIATANQGSEATYESGFVIDKFPISRPNLTFSTLTVSNMSPEDSSIYLCSVAGTDHLGKLFFGSGTQLSVL.

A single count supports this clone. V is TRBV29-1 and J is TRBJ1-1; D perhaps matches TRBD1 (5 bases). In germline, CDR1 is SQVTM, CDR2 ANQGSEA. Trimming shortened V by 7 bases and J by 1 base, and 13 bases separated the two germline ends. There are 13 residues in the CDR3. The CDR3: CSGAGRANTEAFF. The DNA of the CDR3 is TGCAGCGGTGCAGGGAGGGCGAACACTGAAGCTTTCTTT. Variable domain in full (rest from reference TRBV29-1 and TRBJ1-1): SAVISQKPSRDICQRGTSLTIQCQVDSQVTMMFWYRQQPGQSLTLIATANQGSEATYESGFVIDKFPISRPNLTFSTLTVSNMSPEDSSIYLCSGAGRANTEAFFGQGTRLTVV.

This clone was counted between two and nine times. The chain employs TRBV7-3 and TRBJ2-1; 8 bases match TRBD2. Germline CDR1 and CDR2: SGHTA and FQGTGA. The CDR3 sequence is 14 residues long. The V and J ends lost 8 bases and 7 bases, in that order; junction bases with no gene match: 10. The CDR3 is CASGTGGLGNEQFF. CDR3 in DNA: TGTGCCAGCGGGACGGGGGGGCTAGGGAATGAGCAGTTCTTC. The variable domain in full, completed from reference TRBV7-3 and TRBJ2-1, reads GAGVSQTPSNKVTEKGKYVELRCDPISGHTALYWYRQSLGQGPEFLIYFQGTGAADDSGLPNDRFFAVRPEGSVSTLKIQRTERGDSAVYLCASGTGGLGNEQFFGPGTRLTVL.

In this sample, this clone turned up once. V usage is TRBV5-1 and J usage is TRBJ1-3; no definite D call. The CDR3 extends over 16 amino acids. The germline CDR1 and CDR2 sequences are SGHRS and YFSETQ. Trimming took off 4 bases at V and 2 bases at J, with 16 bases between the two ends. In DNA, the CDR3 is TGCGCCAGCAGCCTCCAGCTCGGGAATACTGGAAACACCATATATTTT. Translation: CASSLQLGNTGNTIYF.

The gene calls are TRBV5-1 and TRBJ1-2; 8 bases match TRBD1. J was trimmed by 1 base and V by 4 bases; bases with no gene match: 3. The CDR3 spans 14 residues. Germline V gives CDR1 SGHRS, CDR2 YFSETQ. Here the CDR3 DNA reads TGCGCCAGCAGCCCAACAGGGGGTAACTATGGCTACACCTTC. It codes for CASSPTGGNYGYTF.

The chain carries TRBV18 and TRBJ1-1, with 7 bases lining up with TRBD1. The CDR3 spans 15 residues. Germline trimming cut 4 bases from V and 1 base from J; bases unmatched to any gene: 6. Germline V gene sequence: CDR1 KGHSH, CDR2 LQKENI. The CDR3 DNA reads as TGTGCCAGCTCACTCCAGACAGGGAAGAACACTGAAGCTTTCTTT. Its translation is CASSLQTGKNTEAFF. Drawing the rest from reference TRBV18 and TRBJ1-1, the complete variable domain is NAGVMQNPRHLVRRRGQEARLRCSPMKGHSHVYWYRQLPEEGLKFMVYLQKENIIDESGMPKERFSAEFPKEGPSILRIQQVVRGDSAAYFCASSLQTGKNTEAFFGQGTRLTVV.